The 4 T cell receptor beta chains below were found in one sample sequenced in a study of CD8+CD57+ T cells in acquired aplastic anemia (dated by TCRdb to 2017 to 2018). Sequencer: Illumina HiSeq 2000. Genomic DNA was used as template for profiling of TCR beta VDJ combinations and CDR3 sequences. TCRdb cleaned the public reads at Q25 with fastp, built clones with MiXCR and kept in-frame beta chains. Rows with one shared CDR3 protein collapse into an entry with the most common genes and DNA. The sample table contains around 430,000 distinct CDR3 sequences; only one count was recorded for approximately 33% of them. Jointly, the top ten make up approximately 0.82% of the sample. Expansion of CD8+CD57+ cells had been shown by flow cytometry in the patients chosen for sequencing. Sequencing input: sorted CD4+, CD8+, or CD8+CD57+ T cells (not recorded which) from PBMCs. The receptors shown here come from a human donor with aplastic anemia.

This clonotype appeared a few times. The chain joins TRBV15 to TRBJ2-7; 10 bases are a match to TRBD2. The CDR3 extends over 15 amino acids. Trimming removed 3 bases from V and 6 bases from J; junction bases left unmatched: 8. CDR1 and CDR2 (germline): LNHNV, YYDKDF (reference sequence). The CDR3 DNA reads TGTGCCACCAGCAGCTCAGCGGGAGGGCCAGTCGAGCAGTACTTC. It translates to CATSSSAGGPVEQYF.

The chain carries TRBV5-1 and TRBJ2-6; D might be TRBD2 (6 bases). The V gene's germline CDR1 is SGHRS and CDR2 YFSETQ. This CDR3 comprises 16 residues. The germline V and J ends were trimmed by 0 bases and 2 bases, with 9 bases remaining between them. DNA of the CDR3: TGCGCCAGCAGCTTGGATCCGGGGGCTGGGGCCAACGTCCTGACTTTC. This encodes CASSLDPGAGANVLTF.

Ten or more counts support this clonotype. The chain employs TRBV4-1 and TRBJ1-2, with 10 nucleotides matching TRBD1. This CDR3 spans 14 amino acids. CDR1 MGHRA and CDR2 YSYEKL come from the germline V gene. V was pared by 0 bases and J by 8 bases, with 3 bases of the junction left unmatched. The CDR3 spells CASSQEGTGVGYTF. In DNA, the CDR3 is TGCGCCAGCAGCCAAGAAGGGACAGGGGTAGGCTACACCTTC.

The chain couples TRBV7-2 to TRBJ2-2; the D gene could be TRBD1 or TRBD2 (5 bases each). V was shortened by 8 bases and J by 6 bases, with 16 bases between the two germline ends. Germline values: CDR1 SGHTA, CDR2 FQGNSA. This CDR3 region has 14 residues. The CDR3 sequence: CASRRVGEAGELFF. The CDR3 nucleotides are TGTGCCAGCCGCAGGGTGGGAGAGGCCGGGGAGCTGTTTTTT.